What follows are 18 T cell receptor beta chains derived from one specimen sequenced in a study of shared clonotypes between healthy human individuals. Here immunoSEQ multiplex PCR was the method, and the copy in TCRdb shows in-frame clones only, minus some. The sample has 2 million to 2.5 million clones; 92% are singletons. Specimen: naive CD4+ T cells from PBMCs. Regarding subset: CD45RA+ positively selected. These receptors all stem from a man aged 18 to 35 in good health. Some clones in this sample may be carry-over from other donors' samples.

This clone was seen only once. Here the CDR3 DNA reads TGTGCCAGCAGTGGGGGGGCCTACGAGCAGTACTTC. Amino acids: CASSGGAYEQYF. The chain uses TRBV28 and TRBJ2-7, with 7 bases lining up with TRBD2. V lost 5 bases, J lost 2 bases, and 0 bases stayed unmatched. This CDR3 contains 12 residues. Germline V lookup: CDR1 MDHEN, CDR2 SYDVKM. Full variable domain (remainder filled in from reference TRBV28 and TRBJ2-7): DVKVTQSSRYLVKRTGEKVFLECVQDMDHENMFWYRQDPGLGLRLIYFSYDVKMKEKGDIPEGYSVSREKKERFSLILESASTNQTSMYLCASSGGAYEQYFGPGTRLTVT.

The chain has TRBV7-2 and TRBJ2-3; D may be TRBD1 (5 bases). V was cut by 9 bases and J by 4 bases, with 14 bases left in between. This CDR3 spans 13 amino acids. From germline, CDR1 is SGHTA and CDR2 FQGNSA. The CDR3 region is CARGPRAADTQYF. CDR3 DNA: TGTGCCAGGGGGCCCAGGGCCGCAGATACGCAGTATTTT.

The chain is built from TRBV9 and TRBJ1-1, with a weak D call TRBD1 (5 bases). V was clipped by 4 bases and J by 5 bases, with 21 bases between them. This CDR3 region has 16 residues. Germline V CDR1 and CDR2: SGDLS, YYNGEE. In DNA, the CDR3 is TGTGCCAGCAGCTCCCGTGACGGGGCAGGGAGGACTGAAGCTTTCTTT. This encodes CASSSRDGAGRTEAFF.

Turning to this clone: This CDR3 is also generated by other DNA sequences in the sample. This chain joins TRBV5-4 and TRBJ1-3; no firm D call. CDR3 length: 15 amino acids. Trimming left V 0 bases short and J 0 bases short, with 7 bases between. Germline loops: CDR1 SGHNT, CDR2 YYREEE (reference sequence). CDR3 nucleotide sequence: TGTGCCAGCAGCTTGGCCGGAGTCTCTGGAAACACCATATATTTT. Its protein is CASSLAGVSGNTIYF.

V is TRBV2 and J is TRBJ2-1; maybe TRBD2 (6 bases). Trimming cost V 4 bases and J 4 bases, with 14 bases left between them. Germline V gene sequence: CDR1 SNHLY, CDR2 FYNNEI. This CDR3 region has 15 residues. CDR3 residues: CASSGLSGRYNEQFF. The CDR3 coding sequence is TGTGCCAGCAGTGGTCTTAGCGGAAGATACAATGAGCAGTTCTTC.

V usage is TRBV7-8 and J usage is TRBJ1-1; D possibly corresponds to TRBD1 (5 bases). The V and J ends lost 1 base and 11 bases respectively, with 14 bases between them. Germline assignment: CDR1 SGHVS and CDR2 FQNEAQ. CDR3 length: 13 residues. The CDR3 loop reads CASSLGYRSGAFF. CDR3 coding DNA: TGTGCCAGCAGCTTAGGGTACAGGTCAGGGGCTTTCTTT.

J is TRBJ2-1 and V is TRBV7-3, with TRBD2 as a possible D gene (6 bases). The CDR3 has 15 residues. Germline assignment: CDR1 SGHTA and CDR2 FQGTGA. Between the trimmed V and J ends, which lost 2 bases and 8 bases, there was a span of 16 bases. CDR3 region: CASSLFREQTHEQFF. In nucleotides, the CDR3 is TGTGCCAGCAGCTTATTTCGGGAGCAGACCCATGAGCAGTTCTTC.

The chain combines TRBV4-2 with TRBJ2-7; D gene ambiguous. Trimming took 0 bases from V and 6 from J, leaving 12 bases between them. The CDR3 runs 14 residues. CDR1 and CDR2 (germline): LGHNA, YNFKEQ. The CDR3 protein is CASSQDIRPGEQYF. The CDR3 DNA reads TGTGCCAGCAGCCAAGATATACGTCCGGGCGAGCAGTACTTC.

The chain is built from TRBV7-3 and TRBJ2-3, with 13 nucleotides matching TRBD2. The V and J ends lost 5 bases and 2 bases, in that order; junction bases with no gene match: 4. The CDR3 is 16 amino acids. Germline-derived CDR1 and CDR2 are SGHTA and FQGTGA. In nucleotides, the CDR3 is TGTGCCAGCAGCCACGGGACTAGCGGGATCACAGATACGCAGTATTTT. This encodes CASSHGTSGITDTQYF.

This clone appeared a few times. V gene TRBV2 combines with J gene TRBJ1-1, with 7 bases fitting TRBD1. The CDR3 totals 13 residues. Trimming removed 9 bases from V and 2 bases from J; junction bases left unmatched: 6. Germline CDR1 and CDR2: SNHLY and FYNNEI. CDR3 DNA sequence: TGTGCCAGAACAGGGGAATTAAACACTGAAGCTTTCTTT. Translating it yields CARTGELNTEAFF. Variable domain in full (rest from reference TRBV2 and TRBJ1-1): EPEVTQTPSHQVTQMGQEVILRCVPISNHLYFYWYRQILGQKVEFLVSFYNNEISEKSEIFDDQFSVERPDGSNFTLKIRSTKLEDSAMYFCARTGELNTEAFFGQGTRLTVV.

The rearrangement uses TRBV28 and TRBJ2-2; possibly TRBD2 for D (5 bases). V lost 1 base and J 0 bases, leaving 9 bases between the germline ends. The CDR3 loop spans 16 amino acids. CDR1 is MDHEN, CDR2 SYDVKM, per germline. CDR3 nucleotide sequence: TGTGCCAGCAGTTTATACCCCGGGACGAACACCGGGGAGCTGTTTTTT. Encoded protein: CASSLYPGTNTGELFF.

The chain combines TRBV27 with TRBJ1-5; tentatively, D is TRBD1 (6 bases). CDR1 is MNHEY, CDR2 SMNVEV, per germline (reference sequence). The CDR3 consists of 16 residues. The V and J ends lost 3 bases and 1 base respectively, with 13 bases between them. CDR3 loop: CASSFWGRGSNQPQHF. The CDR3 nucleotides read TGTGCCAGCAGTTTCTGGGGGCGCGGAAGCAATCAGCCCCAGCATTTT.

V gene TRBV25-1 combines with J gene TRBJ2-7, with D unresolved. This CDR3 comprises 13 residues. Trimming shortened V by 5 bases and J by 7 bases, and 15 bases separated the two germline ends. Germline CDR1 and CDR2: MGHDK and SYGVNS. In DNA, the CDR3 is TGTGCCAGCAGTTTCAACATCCCCGGAGAGCAGTACTTC. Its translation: CASSFNIPGEQYF.

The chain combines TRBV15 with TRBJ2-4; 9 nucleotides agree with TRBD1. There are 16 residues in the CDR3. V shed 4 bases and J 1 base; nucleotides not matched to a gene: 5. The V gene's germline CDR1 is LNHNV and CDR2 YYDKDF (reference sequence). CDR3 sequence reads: CATSTDRGFAKNIQYF. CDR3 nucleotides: TGTGCCACCAGCACTGACAGGGGGTTTGCCAAAAACATTCAGTACTTC.

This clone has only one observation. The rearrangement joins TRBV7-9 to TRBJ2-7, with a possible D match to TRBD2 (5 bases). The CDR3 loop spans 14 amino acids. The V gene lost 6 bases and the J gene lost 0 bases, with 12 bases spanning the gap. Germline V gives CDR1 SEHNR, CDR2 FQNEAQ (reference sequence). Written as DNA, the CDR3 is TGTGCCAGCAGTCGCGACACTAGCTCCTACGAGCAGTACTTC. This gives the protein CASSRDTSSYEQYF.

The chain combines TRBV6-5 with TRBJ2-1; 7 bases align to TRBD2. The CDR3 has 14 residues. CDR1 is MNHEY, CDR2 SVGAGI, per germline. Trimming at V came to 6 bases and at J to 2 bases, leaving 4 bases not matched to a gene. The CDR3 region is CASRGRDAYNEQFF. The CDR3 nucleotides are TGTGCCAGCAGGGGGAGGGACGCCTACAATGAGCAGTTCTTC.

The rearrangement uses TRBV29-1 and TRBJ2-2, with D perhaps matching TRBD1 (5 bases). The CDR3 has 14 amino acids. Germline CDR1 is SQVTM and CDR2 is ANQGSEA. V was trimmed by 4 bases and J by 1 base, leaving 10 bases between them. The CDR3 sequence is CSVGWGWNTGELFF. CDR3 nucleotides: TGCAGCGTTGGGTGGGGCTGGAACACCGGGGAGCTGTTTTTT.

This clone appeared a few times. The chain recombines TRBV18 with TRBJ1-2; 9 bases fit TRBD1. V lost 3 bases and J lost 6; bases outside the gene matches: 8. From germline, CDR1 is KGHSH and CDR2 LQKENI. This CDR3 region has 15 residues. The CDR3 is CASSPAWDRVDGYTF. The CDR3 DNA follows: TGTGCCAGCTCACCGGCTTGGGACAGGGTGGATGGCTACACCTTC.